This T cell receptor beta chain was found in a study of T cell responses to AZD1222 COVID-19 vaccine. Whole-study results and caveats: The study found vaccine-associated CD4 TCRs spanning spike, dominant at 160-218 and 743-854.

Worth noting for this clone: Its antigen is unknown.

Sequencing used immunoSEQ multiplex PCR; TCRdb keeps in-frame clones, though not all of them. The sample lists approximately 110,000 clones, around 85% occurring once. Germline CDR1 DFQATT, CDR2 SNEGSKA (reference sequence). CDR3 length equals 15 residues. The V gene lost 3 bases and the J gene lost 0 bases, with 12 bases spanning the gap. Sequences were derived from peripheral blood, sampled 28 days after the second AZD1222 dose. This sequence was found in an adult who received the AZD1222 COVID-19 vaccine. V and J are TRBV20-1 and TRBJ2-1, with D possibly TRBD2 on 5 matching bases. Written as DNA, the CDR3 is TGCAGTGCTAGTAGGTACGGGGTCTCCTACAATGAGCAGTTCTTC. The encoded protein is CSASRYGVSYNEQFF.